The sequence of this TCR beta chain was determined in a study of blood T cell repertoires in COVID-19. Some clones are missing from TCRdb's copy, which holds only in-frame ones; the method was immunoSEQ multiplex PCR. Among about 150,000 clones listed, around 82% were seen once. The CDR3 extends over 16 amino acids. The V gene end was trimmed by 6 bases and the J gene end by 4 bases; junction bases not matched to a gene: 15. The germline V gene encodes CDR1 SGHKS and CDR2 YYEKEE (reference sequence). The V and J genes are TRBV5-5 and TRBJ1-1; 7 bases align to TRBD1. The sequencing sample was made of PBMCs or T cells enriched from blood (not recorded which). This clonotype was sampled from a woman between 45 and 65 years old who had recovered from COVID-19. The CDR3 reads CASNLGGPNAGTEAFF. CDR3 coding DNA: TGTGCCAGCAACTTAGGGGGCCCGAACGCGGGCACTGAAGCTTTCTTT.